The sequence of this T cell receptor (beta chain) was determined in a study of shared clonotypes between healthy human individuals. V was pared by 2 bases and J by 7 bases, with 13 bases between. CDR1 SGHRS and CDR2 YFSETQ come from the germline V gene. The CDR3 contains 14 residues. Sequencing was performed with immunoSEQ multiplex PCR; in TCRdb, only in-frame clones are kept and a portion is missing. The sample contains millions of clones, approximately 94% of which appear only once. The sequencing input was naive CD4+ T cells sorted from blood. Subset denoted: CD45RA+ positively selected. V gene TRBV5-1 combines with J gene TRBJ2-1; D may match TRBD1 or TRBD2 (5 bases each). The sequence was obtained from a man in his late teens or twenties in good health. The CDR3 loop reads CASSFSGAPNEQFF. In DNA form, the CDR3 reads TGCGCCAGCAGCTTTTCCGGGGCGCCGAATGAGCAGTTCTTC.